Listed below are T cell receptor beta chains from one sample, sequenced in a study of blood T cell repertoires in COVID-19. Libraries were prepared by immunoSEQ multiplex PCR; TCRdb keeps only in-frame clonotypes and omits some of them. The repertoire holds a few hundred thousand clones, with roughly 89% as singletons. Sequenced input: peripheral blood. These receptors all stem from an older woman with COVID-19, enrolled during active disease. The CDR3 runs from the conserved cysteine through the conserved F or W. Each record gives: clone size, D gene, J gene, V gene, CDR3 DNA, CDR3 protein. D genes are given only for firm matches. Only part of the rows carry a size: once, few, many, or a class if the clone is expanded.

size: -
D: -
J: TRBJ2-6
V: TRBV5-4
DNA: TGTGCCAGCGGATTAGGAGGCTCTGGGGCCAACGTCCTGACTTTC
CDR3: CASGLGGSGANVLTF

size: -
D: TRBD1
J: TRBJ1-1
V: TRBV11-3
DNA: TGTGCCAGCAGCTTACTACAGGGGATATGCACTGAAGCTTTCTTT
CDR3: CASSLLQGICTEAFF

size: -
D: TRBD2
J: TRBJ2-7
V: TRBV2
DNA: TGTGCCAGCAGTGAACCCGGCGGGGGGGAGCTATACCCGTACTTC
CDR3: CASSEPGGGELYPYF

size: -
D: TRBD1
J: TRBJ1-6
V: TRBV19
DNA: TGTGCCAGTAGCCGGGGACAGGGTAATTCACCCCTCCACTTT
CDR3: CASSRGQGNSPLHF

size: once
D: TRBD1
J: TRBJ1-2
V: TRBV6-4
DNA: TGTGCCAGCAGCGATCAGGGGGGTTATGGCTACACCTTC
CDR3: CASSDQGGYGYTF

size: -
D: TRBD1
J: TRBJ1-4
V: TRBV3-1/TRBV3-2
DNA: TGTGCCAGCAGCCCCCGGACAGGGGTACTGTTTTTT
CDR3: CASSPRTGVLFF

size: -
D: -
J: TRBJ2-5
V: TRBV9
DNA: TGTGCCAGCAGCGCCATTATTGGGCTGCCCCAAGAGACCCAGTACTTC
CDR3: CASSAIIGLPQETQYF

size: -
D: TRBD1
J: TRBJ1-2
V: TRBV28
DNA: TGTGCCAGCAGGCCTCCCGGACAGGGGGATTCTGGCTACACCTTC
CDR3: CASRPPGQGDSGYTF

size: -
D: -
J: TRBJ1-1
V: TRBV2
DNA: TGTGCCAGCAACAAGCTGACAGTGAACACTGAAGCTTTCTTT
CDR3: CASNKLTVNTEAFF

size: -
D: TRBD1
J: TRBJ1-2
V: TRBV5-1
DNA: TGCGCCAGCAGCCCGACAGGGGACTATGGCTACACCTTC
CDR3: CASSPTGDYGYTF

size: -
D: -
J: TRBJ1-2
V: TRBV18
DNA: TGTGCCAGCTCACCAGTGAGTCGTGGAGGTAACTATGGCTACACCTTC
CDR3: CASSPVSRGGNYGYTF

size: -
D: -
J: TRBJ1-1
V: TRBV5-1
DNA: TGCGCCAGCAGCCGGCAGGGGAACACTGAAGCTTTCTTT
CDR3: CASSRQGNTEAFF

size: -
D: TRBD2
J: TRBJ2-2
V: TRBV5-1
DNA: TGCGCCAGCAGCTTTCTAGCGGGGTTGAACACCGGGGAGCTGTTTTTT
CDR3: CASSFLAGLNTGELFF

size: -
D: TRBD2
J: TRBJ2-5
V: TRBV2
DNA: TGTGCCAGCAGTGAAGGCGGGGGGAAACAAGAGACCCAGTACTTC
CDR3: CASSEGGGKQETQYF

size: -
D: TRBD1
J: TRBJ1-1
V: TRBV5-1
DNA: TGCGCCAGCAGCCGAGATACAGGGGCGCGGAACACTGAAGCTTTCTTT
CDR3: CASSRDTGARNTEAFF

size: -
D: -
J: TRBJ2-5
V: TRBV3-1/TRBV3-2
DNA: TGTGCCAGCAGCCAAGTGACCGGGGGAGAAGAGACCCAGTACTTC
CDR3: CASSQVTGGEETQYF

size: -
D: -
J: TRBJ1-4
V: TRBV28
DNA: TGTGCCAGCACCACCTCCCCCCAAGGGGGAAAACTGTTTTTT
CDR3: CASTTSPQGGKLFF

size: -
D: TRBD1
J: TRBJ2-2
V: TRBV19
DNA: TGTGCCAGTAAAGATCCTGCCGGGACAGCGAACACCGGGGAGCTGTTTTTT
CDR3: CASKDPAGTANTGELFF

size: -
D: -
J: TRBJ1-1
V: TRBV5-1
DNA: TGCGCCAGCACCATAGACAACAGGTTCGCTGAAGCTTTCTTT
CDR3: CASTIDNRFAEAFF

size: -
D: TRBD1
J: TRBJ1-2
V: TRBV12-3/TRBV12-4
DNA: TGTGCCAGCAGTGCGACAGGGGGCGACGGCTACACCTTC
CDR3: CASSATGGDGYTF